This paragraph covers one T cell receptor (beta chain) sequence. This entry belongs to a study of PD-L1 blockade in urothelial cancer. Study context: In terms of prior chemotherapy, patients had received 0 to 3 regimens. There were a median of about 140,000 T cells in blood samples.

Generated by immunoSEQ multiplex PCR, the TCRdb table keeps only in-frame clones and is missing some. The sample records 49,000 or so clones, roughly 78% being singletons. Time point: pretreatment peripheral blood. The CDR3 is made up of 15 amino acids. V shed 3 bases, J shed 7 bases, and the junction held 2 bases outside the gene matches. The germline V gene has CDR1 MNHEY and CDR2 SMNVEV (reference sequence). The TCR comes from a man aged 70-80 years with urothelial cancer. The chain couples TRBV27 to TRBJ2-1; 14 bases fit TRBD2. Sequenced material: PBMCs, taken around atezolizumab (anti-PD-L1) treatment. CDR3 amino acids: CASSLGLAGVNEQFF. CDR3 nucleotide sequence: TGTGCCAGCAGTTTGGGACTAGCGGGAGTTAATGAGCAGTTCTTC.